This T cell receptor (beta chain) is drawn from a study of CD8 T cells in ankylosing spondylitis. The V gene end was trimmed by 4 bases and the J gene end by 2 bases; junction bases not matched to a gene: 6. Germline values: CDR1 SEHNR, CDR2 FQNEAQ (reference sequence). The CDR3 extends over 15 amino acids. Each CDR3 protein is one row after TCRdb ran MiXCR on the 5' RACE reads. The table shows 350,000 or so distinct CDR3 sequences, with 14% to 15% occurring only once. As concerns this clonotype: No antigen is known for it.

Whole-study findings and limits: A CD8+ phenotype characterized the disease-linked clones, which were relatively rare in peripheral blood.

The sequenced sample consisted of blood, either unsorted or a sorted T cell fraction (not recorded which). The sequence was obtained from a male donor with ankylosing spondylitis or in good health (not recorded which). The chain couples TRBV7-9 to TRBJ2-3; 7 nucleotides align to TRBD1. The CDR3 DNA sequence: TGTGCCAGCAGCTCGACACAGGGGATCACAGATACGCAGTATTTT. Translating it yields CASSSTQGITDTQYF.